These 15 T cell receptor beta chains share one sample of origin, sequenced in a study of blood T cell repertoires in COVID-19. Sequencing used immunoSEQ multiplex PCR; TCRdb keeps in-frame clones, though not all of them. The data hold 250,000 to 350,000 clones, with about 81% observed a single time. The sequenced sample consisted of peripheral blood. These TCRs come from a human donor with COVID-19, enrolled during active disease. The donor label of this sample is uncertain.

In DNA, the CDR3 is TGTGCCAGCAGCCTACAGGGTAACGGTGAAGCTTTCTTT. Its protein is CASSLQGNGEAFF. This rearrangement joins TRBV2 to TRBJ1-1; TRBD1 might be the D (6 bases). V was pared by 6 bases and J by 7 bases, with 15 bases between. Germline lookup yields CDR1 SNHLY and CDR2 FYNNEI. The CDR3 extends over 13 amino acids.

The J gene is TRBJ1-3, the V gene TRBV19, with a weak D call TRBD1 (5 bases). The germline V gene has CDR1 LNHDA and CDR2 SQIVND (reference sequence). The CDR3 sequence is 14 residues long. Trimming removed 4 bases at V and 0 bases at J, with 7 bases between. Here the CDR3 DNA reads TGTGCCAGTAGTACGGGGGGCTCTGGAAACACCATATATTTT. The encoded protein is CASSTGGSGNTIYF.

The chain uses TRBV6-6 and TRBJ2-2, with a weak D call TRBD1 (5 bases). There are 14 residues in the CDR3. Germline loops: CDR1 MNHNY, CDR2 SVGAGI (reference sequence). The V and J ends lost 2 bases and 4 bases respectively, with 8 bases between them. CDR3 sequence reads: CASSYGRGTGELFF. CDR3 in DNA: TGTGCCAGCAGTTACGGTAGGGGCACCGGGGAGCTGTTTTTT.

The rearrangement joins TRBV28 to TRBJ2-2; D might be TRBD1 (5 bases). This CDR3 has 15 residues. The V gene lost 3 bases and the J gene lost 4 bases, with 12 bases spanning the gap. Germline V gives CDR1 MDHEN, CDR2 SYDVKM. The CDR3 DNA sequence: TGTGCCAGCAGTTTCCTCCTCCAGGGCACCGGGGAGCTGTTTTTT. This codes for CASSFLLQGTGELFF.

This chain links TRBV6-1 with TRBJ1-5; D is perhaps TRBD1 (6 bases). Germline CDR1 MNHNS, CDR2 SASEGT. Deletions cut 1 base from V and 5 bases from J, with 6 bases between. The CDR3 is made up of 13 amino acids. The CDR3 spells CASSEDRDQPQHF. CDR3 sequence (DNA): TGTGCCAGCAGTGAAGACAGGGATCAGCCCCAGCATTTT.

The V call is TRBV19, the J call TRBJ2-3, with 7 bases aligning to TRBD2. This CDR3 contains 15 residues. Germline CDR1 and CDR2: LNHDA and SQIVND (reference sequence). Trimming at V came to 2 bases and at J to 4 bases, leaving 6 bases not matched to a gene. The CDR3 DNA follows: TGTGCCAGTAGTATACAGCTAGCGGATGCAGATACGCAGTATTTT. It translates to CASSIQLADADTQYF.

The chain recombines TRBV6-1 with TRBJ2-7; possible D gene TRBD2, 5 bases. Per germline, CDR1 MNHNS and CDR2 SASEGT. This CDR3 comprises 14 residues. Trimming left V 3 bases short and J 7 bases short, with 16 bases between. The CDR3 DNA is TGTGCCAGCAGTGATGTACAGAGGGTAGGGGAGCAGTACTTC. This codes for CASSDVQRVGEQYF.

This chain links TRBV2 with TRBJ2-5, with a possible D match to TRBD2 (7 bases). The CDR3 totals 15 residues. Trimming removed 6 bases from V and 3 bases from J, with 17 bases in between. From germline, CDR1 is SNHLY and CDR2 FYNNEI. This CDR3 is CASSEARGGEETQYF. DNA of the CDR3: TGTGCCAGCAGCGAGGCTAGAGGGGGGGAAGAGACCCAGTACTTC. The full variable domain, completed using reference TRBV2 and TRBJ2-5, is EPEVTQTPSHQVTQMGQEVILRCVPISNHLYFYWYRQILGQKVEFLVSFYNNEISEKSEIFDDQFSVERPDGSNFTLKIRSTKLEDSAMYFCASSEARGGEETQYFGPGTRLLVL.

The CDR3 protein is CSGGPGETQYF. The CDR3 DNA sequence: TGCAGCGGGGGGCCGGGAGAGACCCAGTACTTC. This chain joins TRBV29-1 and TRBJ2-5; possibly TRBD1 for D (6 bases). Germline V gene lookup returns CDR1 SQVTM and CDR2 ANQGSEA. Between the trimmed V and J ends, which lost 7 bases and 4 bases, there was a span of 10 bases. The CDR3 length is 11 residues.

V and J are TRBV7-8 and TRBJ2-3, with 7 positions matching TRBD1. Germline V gene data show CDR1 as SGHVS and CDR2 as FQNEAQ. The V and J ends lost 8 bases and 5 bases, in that order; junction bases with no gene match: 10. The CDR3 consists of 14 residues. The CDR3 is CASRIASGGDTQYF. DNA for the CDR3: TGTGCCAGCCGAATAGCCTCAGGGGGAGATACGCAGTATTTT.

CDR3 in amino acids: CASSSPGRTEAFF. The CDR3 DNA reads as TGTGCCAGCAGCTCCCCAGGCCGCACTGAAGCTTTCTTT. The chain carries TRBV7-2 and TRBJ1-1; D gene ambiguous. CDR1 is SGHTA and CDR2 is FQGNSA in the germline V gene. The CDR3 is 13 amino acids. V dropped 4 bases and J dropped 4 bases, with 10 bases sitting between them.

V usage is TRBV3-1 (or the pseudogene TRBV3-2) and J usage is TRBJ1-1; D remains unclear. Trimming took 3 bases from V and 0 from J, leaving 8 bases between them. CDR1 and CDR2 from the germline V gene are LGHDT and YNNKEL (reference sequence). CDR3 size: 14 residues. The CDR3 region has the DNA TGTGCCAGCAGCCACGGTGCATTGAACACTGAAGCTTTCTTT. It yields the protein CASSHGALNTEAFF.

CDR3 protein: CASSARTSGREGADTQYF. The CDR3 bases are TGCGCCAGCAGCGCCCGGACTAGCGGGAGGGAAGGTGCAGATACGCAGTATTTT. The chain couples TRBV5-1 to TRBJ2-3; 15 bases fit TRBD2. The germline V gene encodes CDR1 SGHRS and CDR2 YFSETQ. V trimming: 4 bases; J trimming: 4 bases; junction bases outside the gene matches: 10. This CDR3 is built from 18 residues.

The J gene is TRBJ1-1, the V gene TRBV5-1, with TRBD1 identical over 7 bases. CDR1 and CDR2 from the germline V gene are SGHRS and YFSETQ. V dropped 4 bases and J dropped 0; count of bases not matched to a gene: 3. The CDR3 is 14 residues long. DNA of the CDR3: TGCGCCAGCAGCCGACAGGGAATGAACACTGAAGCTTTCTTT. Its protein is CASSRQGMNTEAFF.

V gene TRBV30 combines with J gene TRBJ1-1, with 7 positions matching TRBD1. The CDR3 consists of 15 residues. The J segment lost 1 base and the V segment lost 1 base, leaving 6 bases of the junction unmatched. Germline loops: CDR1 GTSNPN, CDR2 SVGIG (reference sequence). The CDR3: CAWSAVAGGNTEAFF. The CDR3 DNA is TGTGCCTGGAGTGCGGTGGCAGGGGGGAACACTGAAGCTTTCTTT.